The rows below give T cell receptor beta chains drawn from one sample of a study of blood T cell repertoires in COVID-19. The assay was immunoSEQ multiplex PCR, and TCRdb's table has in-frame clones only and misses some. The data show some 330,000 clones, with 85% to 90% seen just once and about 4.1% held by the top ten. What was sequenced was PBMCs or T cells enriched from blood (not recorded which). The receptors were gathered from a man aged 25-45 years who had recovered from COVID-19. Both conserved end residues are part of each CDR3. D genes are given only for firm matches. Not all rows give a size; the values are once, few, many and, for expanded clones, a class.

clone size: NA; D gene: NA; V gene: TRBV28; J gene: TRBJ1-5; CDR3 DNA: TGTGCCAGCAGGAGTGCGGCTTATCAGCCCCAGCATTTT; CDR3 protein: CASRSAAYQPQHF
clone size: NA; D gene: NA; V gene: TRBV7-7; J gene: TRBJ2-5; CDR3 DNA: TGTGCTAGCAGCTTACGAATGACAGCGGGGCAGGGGGAGACCCAGTACTTC; CDR3 protein: CASSLRMTAGQGETQYF
clone size: NA; D gene: TRBD1; V gene: TRBV11-3; J gene: TRBJ1-3; CDR3 DNA: TGTGCCAGCAGCTTAGGCGGGACAGGCGGGGGAAACACCATATATTTT; CDR3 protein: CASSLGGTGGGNTIYF
clone size: NA; D gene: TRBD2; V gene: TRBV19; J gene: TRBJ2-2; CDR3 DNA: TGTGCCAGTAGTACAGCGGGGTACTACCTCAGGGAGCTGTTTTTT; CDR3 protein: CASSTAGYYLRELFF
clone size: NA; D gene: TRBD1; V gene: TRBV6-5; J gene: TRBJ1-3; CDR3 DNA: TGTGCCAGCAGCTGGGGGGACAGCACTGGAAACACCATATATTTT; CDR3 protein: CASSWGDSTGNTIYF
clone size: NA; D gene: TRBD1; V gene: TRBV7-9; J gene: TRBJ1-1; CDR3 DNA: TGTGCCAGCAGCTTAGAGGGGGCAGGGGGAAATACTGAAGCTTTCTTT; CDR3 protein: CASSLEGAGGNTEAFF
clone size: NA; D gene: NA; V gene: TRBV7-2; J gene: TRBJ1-6; CDR3 DNA: TGTGCCAGCAGCCCGGGGGGAGGGGAGCTCTACAATTCACCCCTCCACTTT; CDR3 protein: CASSPGGGELYNSPLHF
clone size: NA; D gene: TRBD2; V gene: TRBV27; J gene: TRBJ2-7; CDR3 DNA: TGTGCCAGCAGTTTTCTGCCTAGCGGGAACGAGCAGTACTTC; CDR3 protein: CASSFLPSGNEQYF
clone size: NA; D gene: NA; V gene: TRBV28; J gene: TRBJ2-7; CDR3 DNA: TGTGCCAGCAGTCAACTACCTCGCGAGCAGTACTTC; CDR3 protein: CASSQLPREQYF
clone size: NA; D gene: TRBD1; V gene: TRBV19; J gene: TRBJ1-2; CDR3 DNA: TGTGCCAGTAGTATTGCACAGGGGTGGTATGGCTACACCTTC; CDR3 protein: CASSIAQGWYGYTF
clone size: NA; D gene: NA; V gene: TRBV13; J gene: TRBJ2-7; CDR3 DNA: TGTGCCAGCAGCTTACAAGCGTCCAAGGAGCAGTACTTC; CDR3 protein: CASSLQASKEQYF
clone size: few; D gene: NA; V gene: TRBV27; J gene: TRBJ1-6; CDR3 DNA: TGTGCCAGCACCAACAGGAGACAGGATAATTCACCCCTCCACTTT; CDR3 protein: CASTNRRQDNSPLHF
clone size: NA; D gene: NA; V gene: TRBV6-1; J gene: TRBJ2-1; CDR3 DNA: TGTGCCAGCAGTGAAGTTAGACAGTACAATGAGCAGTTCTTC; CDR3 protein: CASSEVRQYNEQFF
clone size: NA; D gene: NA; V gene: TRBV4-1; J gene: TRBJ2-7; CDR3 DNA: TGCGCCAGCAGCCAAGAGCCGGGACAAGGGTACGAGCAGTACTTC; CDR3 protein: CASSQEPGQGYEQYF
clone size: NA; D gene: NA; V gene: TRBV19; J gene: TRBJ2-7; CDR3 DNA: TGTGCCAGTAGTTCTGGAGACGCCTACTACGAGCAGTACTTC; CDR3 protein: CASSSGDAYYEQYF
clone size: NA; D gene: NA; V gene: TRBV6-5; J gene: TRBJ1-2; CDR3 DNA: TGTGCCAGCACCACTTCCGGTGGACAGTATGGCTACACCTTC; CDR3 protein: CASTTSGGQYGYTF
clone size: NA; D gene: NA; V gene: TRBV19; J gene: TRBJ2-3; CDR3 DNA: TGTGCCAGTAGCCCTGGACAGTTTACAGATACGCAGTATTTT; CDR3 protein: CASSPGQFTDTQYF
clone size: NA; D gene: NA; V gene: TRBV6-5; J gene: TRBJ2-1; CDR3 DNA: TGTGCCAGCAGTTACACAGACTCCTACAATGAGCAGTTCTTC; CDR3 protein: CASSYTDSYNEQFF
clone size: NA; D gene: NA; V gene: TRBV6-5; J gene: TRBJ1-4; CDR3 DNA: TGTGCCAGCAAGGAGGAAAAACTGTTTTTT; CDR3 protein: CASKEEKLFF
clone size: few; D gene: NA; V gene: TRBV6-5; J gene: TRBJ2-2; CDR3 DNA: TGTGCCAGCAGGGGGACTCGCCCCACCGGGGAGCTGTTTTTT; CDR3 protein: CASRGTRPTGELFF
clone size: NA; D gene: TRBD2; V gene: TRBV29-1; J gene: TRBJ2-1; CDR3 DNA: TGCAGCGAAACTAGCGGGAGGACCCCCAATGAGCAGTTCTTC; CDR3 protein: CSETSGRTPNEQFF
clone size: NA; D gene: TRBD1; V gene: TRBV28; J gene: TRBJ1-4; CDR3 DNA: TGTGCCAGCAGTTCCCAGGGGGATGTGGATGAAAAACTGTTTTTT; CDR3 protein: CASSSQGDVDEKLFF
clone size: NA; D gene: TRBD2; V gene: TRBV9; J gene: TRBJ2-5; CDR3 DNA: TGTGCCAGCAGCCAACCGACTAGCGGCCAAGAGACCCAGTACTTC; CDR3 protein: CASSQPTSGQETQYF
clone size: few; D gene: NA; V gene: TRBV27; J gene: TRBJ1-4; CDR3 DNA: TGTGCCAGCAGTTTAAGTCCGGCAGGCTCGGATGAAAAACTGTTTTTT; CDR3 protein: CASSLSPAGSDEKLFF
clone size: NA; D gene: NA; V gene: TRBV3-1/TRBV3-2; J gene: TRBJ2-7; CDR3 DNA: TGTGCCAGCAGCCCCCCGGGCGGCGGGGACCGCTACGAGCAGTACTTC; CDR3 protein: CASSPPGGGDRYEQYF
clone size: few; D gene: NA; V gene: TRBV29-1; J gene: TRBJ2-7; CDR3 DNA: TGCAGCGTTGACGCACAGGGGAGGAACGAGCAGTACTTC; CDR3 protein: CSVDAQGRNEQYF
clone size: NA; D gene: TRBD1; V gene: TRBV5-5; J gene: TRBJ2-2; CDR3 DNA: TGTGCCAGCAGCCAGGGACAGGGGACCCAGACGAACACCGGGGAGCTGTTTTTT; CDR3 protein: CASSQGQGTQTNTGELFF
clone size: NA; D gene: TRBD2; V gene: TRBV19; J gene: TRBJ2-1; CDR3 DNA: TGTGCCAGTAGTATAGGGACTAGCGGGGGAATGCCTGTCTACAATGAGCAGTTCTTC; CDR3 protein: CASSIGTSGGMPVYNEQFF
clone size: once; D gene: NA; V gene: TRBV5-5; J gene: TRBJ2-5; CDR3 DNA: TGTGCCAGCAGCAAGACAGCACAAGAGACCCAGTACTTC; CDR3 protein: CASSKTAQETQYF
clone size: NA; D gene: NA; V gene: TRBV6-5; J gene: TRBJ1-1; CDR3 DNA: TGTGCCAGCAGTTACGGCGGGGGCTTGACTGAAGCTTTCTTT; CDR3 protein: CASSYGGGLTEAFF
clone size: NA; D gene: TRBD2; V gene: TRBV11-3; J gene: TRBJ2-2; CDR3 DNA: TGTGCCAGCAGCCCTAGTGGAAGCGGGAATACCGGGGAGCTGTTTTTT; CDR3 protein: CASSPSGSGNTGELFF
clone size: NA; D gene: TRBD2; V gene: TRBV3-1/TRBV3-2; J gene: TRBJ2-7; CDR3 DNA: TGTGCCAGCAGCCAAAGTTCTGGCGGGAGGTCCCCCTACGAGCAGTACTTC; CDR3 protein: CASSQSSGGRSPYEQYF
clone size: NA; D gene: TRBD1; V gene: TRBV15; J gene: TRBJ2-5; CDR3 DNA: TGTGCCACCAGCAGAAATACAGGGGCGGAAGGGACCCAGTACTTC; CDR3 protein: CATSRNTGAEGTQYF
clone size: NA; D gene: TRBD1; V gene: TRBV10-2; J gene: TRBJ2-7; CDR3 DNA: TGCGCCAGCATGCACCGACAGGGTTACGAGCAGTACTTC; CDR3 protein: CASMHRQGYEQYF
clone size: NA; D gene: NA; V gene: TRBV12-5; J gene: TRBJ2-1; CDR3 DNA: TGTGCTAGTGGTTTGGTAGTGGGGGGATCCAATGAGCAGTTCTTC; CDR3 protein: CASGLVVGGSNEQFF
clone size: NA; D gene: TRBD2; V gene: TRBV19; J gene: TRBJ2-7; CDR3 DNA: TGTGCCAGTAGTATAGGGACTAGCGTTTACGAGCAGTACTTC; CDR3 protein: CASSIGTSVYEQYF
clone size: NA; D gene: TRBD1; V gene: TRBV29-1; J gene: TRBJ2-5; CDR3 DNA: TGCAGCGTTGGGGACAGGCAAGAGACCCAGTACTTC; CDR3 protein: CSVGDRQETQYF
clone size: once; D gene: NA; V gene: TRBV7-9; J gene: TRBJ2-7; CDR3 DNA: TGTGCCAGCAGCATCTTCTCCTACGAGCAGTACTTC; CDR3 protein: CASSIFSYEQYF
clone size: NA; D gene: TRBD1; V gene: TRBV24-1; J gene: TRBJ1-2; CDR3 DNA: TGTGCCACCAGTGATTTCGACAGGGCCTATGGCTACACCTTC; CDR3 protein: CATSDFDRAYGYTF
clone size: few; D gene: NA; V gene: TRBV7-9; J gene: TRBJ1-4; CDR3 DNA: TGTGCCAGCAGCCCTAGTACACAGGGTGAAAAACTGTTTTTT; CDR3 protein: CASSPSTQGEKLFF
clone size: NA; D gene: TRBD1; V gene: TRBV6-5; J gene: TRBJ2-5; CDR3 DNA: TGTGCCAGCAACATGGACAGGGGACAAGAGACCCAGTACTTC; CDR3 protein: CASNMDRGQETQYF
clone size: few; D gene: NA; V gene: TRBV11-1; J gene: TRBJ1-1; CDR3 DNA: TGTGCCAGCAGCTTAGAACCGAGCACTGAAGCTTTCTTT; CDR3 protein: CASSLEPSTEAFF
clone size: NA; D gene: NA; V gene: TRBV5-1; J gene: TRBJ2-1; CDR3 DNA: TGCGCCAGCAGCGGGCAGGTGGAAGGCGAGCAGTTCTTC; CDR3 protein: CASSGQVEGEQFF
clone size: NA; D gene: TRBD1; V gene: TRBV6-5; J gene: TRBJ2-7; CDR3 DNA: TGTGCCAGCAGTTCGGACAGGGGAACGTACGAGCAGTACTTC; CDR3 protein: CASSSDRGTYEQYF
clone size: NA; D gene: TRBD1; V gene: TRBV2; J gene: TRBJ1-5; CDR3 DNA: TGTGCCAGCAGTGCAACAGGGGGTCAGCCCCAGCATTTT; CDR3 protein: CASSATGGQPQHF
clone size: NA; D gene: NA; V gene: TRBV27; J gene: TRBJ2-5; CDR3 DNA: TGTGCCAGCAGTGCGCAAACTACAGGGGAGACCCAGTACTTC; CDR3 protein: CASSAQTTGETQYF
clone size: NA; D gene: TRBD1; V gene: TRBV29-1; J gene: TRBJ1-5; CDR3 DNA: TGCAGCGTGGGACAGGGGGGCAATCAGCCCCAGCATTTT; CDR3 protein: CSVGQGGNQPQHF
clone size: NA; D gene: NA; V gene: TRBV3-1/TRBV3-2; J gene: TRBJ2-7; CDR3 DNA: TGTGCCAGCAGCCGACTCCAGTACGAGCAGTACTTC; CDR3 protein: CASSRLQYEQYF
clone size: NA; D gene: NA; V gene: TRBV18; J gene: TRBJ2-1; CDR3 DNA: TGTGCCAGCTCACCACTAGCGGTGATTGACAATGAGCAGTTCTTC; CDR3 protein: CASSPLAVIDNEQFF
clone size: few; D gene: NA; V gene: TRBV30; J gene: TRBJ2-2; CDR3 DNA: TGTGCCTGGAGTGTAGGCCCGACACGCTCCGGGGAGCTGTTTTTT; CDR3 protein: CAWSVGPTRSGELFF